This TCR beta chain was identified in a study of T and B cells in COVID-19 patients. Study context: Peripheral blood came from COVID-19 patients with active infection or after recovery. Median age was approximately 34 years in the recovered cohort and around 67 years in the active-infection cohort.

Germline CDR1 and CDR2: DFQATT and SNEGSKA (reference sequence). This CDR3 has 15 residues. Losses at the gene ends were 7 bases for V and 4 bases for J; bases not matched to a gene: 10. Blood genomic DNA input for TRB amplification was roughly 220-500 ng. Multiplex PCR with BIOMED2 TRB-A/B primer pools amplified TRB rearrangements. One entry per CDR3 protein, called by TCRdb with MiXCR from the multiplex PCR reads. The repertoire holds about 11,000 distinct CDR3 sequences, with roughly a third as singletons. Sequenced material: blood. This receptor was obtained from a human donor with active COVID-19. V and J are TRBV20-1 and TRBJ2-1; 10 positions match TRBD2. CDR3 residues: CSVRKPSGGYNEQFF. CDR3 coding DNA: TGCAGTGTAAGGAAGCCTAGCGGGGGTTACAATGAGCAGTTCTTC.